A selection of T cell receptor beta chains follows, all from one sample in a study of cytomegalovirus exposure and HLA in healthy donors. Some clones are missing from TCRdb's copy, which holds only in-frame ones; the method was immunoSEQ multiplex PCR. This sample has around 300,000 clones, with roughly 86% found just once. The material sequenced was PBMCs. The origin of the receptors is a woman between 35 and 50 years old in good health and CMV-seropositive. The CDR3 runs from the conserved cysteine through the conserved F or W. The D gene is left open where the match is weak. The size entry is marked missing in some rows and otherwise reads once, few, many or a size class.

NA,NA,TRBV7-2,TRBJ1-3,CASSLKGEGSGNTIYF,TGTGCCAGCAGCTTAAAGGGGGAAGGCTCTGGAAACACCATATATTTT
NA,TRBD2,TRBV5-1,TRBJ2-3,CASSLLPAGGRTDTQYF,TGCGCCAGCAGCTTGTTACCAGCGGGAGGTAGAACAGATACGCAGTATTTT
NA,TRBD2,TRBV6-6,TRBJ2-3,CASRKGTSGRRDTQYF,TGTGCCAGCAGGAAAGGAACTAGCGGGAGACGAGATACGCAGTATTTT
NA,NA,TRBV7-2,TRBJ2-7,CASSLEGTIGGYEQYF,TGTGCCAGCAGCTTAGAGGGGACAATTGGTGGGTACGAGCAGTACTTC
NA,TRBD2,TRBV10-3,TRBJ2-1,CAIRTSGTSHNEQFF,TGTGCCATCAGAACCTCCGGGACTAGCCACAATGAGCAGTTCTTC
once,NA,TRBV4-3,TRBJ1-3,CASSQDYRAGNTIYF,TGCGCCAGCAGCCAAGATTACAGGGCTGGAAACACCATATATTTT
NA,NA,TRBV12-5,TRBJ2-3,CASGASSTDTQYF,TGTGCTAGTGGCGCGTCCAGCACAGATACGCAGTATTTT
once,TRBD2,TRBV10-3,TRBJ2-7,CAISESGTSGYEQYF,TGTGCCATCAGTGAGTCCGGGACTAGCGGTTACGAGCAGTACTTC
NA,NA,TRBV5-6,TRBJ1-3,CASSLNPNSGNTIYF,TGTGCCAGCAGCTTAAATCCCAACTCTGGAAACACCATATATTTT
NA,NA,TRBV14,TRBJ1-2,CASSLGWQGPLDGYTF,TGTGCCAGCAGCCTGGGCTGGCAGGGGCCGTTGGATGGCTACACCTTC
NA,NA,TRBV20-1,TRBJ1-1,CSPQGTTEAFF,TGCAGTCCCCAGGGCACCACTGAAGCTTTCTTT
NA,TRBD2,TRBV10-3,TRBJ2-3,CAISDALGLATDTQYF,TGTGCCATCAGTGACGCCTTGGGACTAGCCACCGATACGCAGTATTTT
NA,TRBD1,TRBV11-2,TRBJ1-5,CASSLGDRGGLEPQHF,TGTGCCAGCAGCTTAGGGGACAGGGGAGGGCTTGAGCCCCAGCATTTT
few,NA,TRBV7-3,TRBJ2-7,CASSLSYEQYF,TGTGCCAGCAGCCTATCCTACGAGCAGTACTTC
NA,NA,TRBV30,TRBJ1-4,CAWRLGEKLFF,TGTGCCTGGAGGCTCGGGGAAAAACTGTTTTTT
NA,NA,TRBV5-1,TRBJ2-2,CASSRVDLAGWTGELFF,TGCGCCAGCAGTCGGGTCGATTTAGCAGGGTGGACCGGGGAGCTGTTTTTT
NA,TRBD2,TRBV18,TRBJ2-7,CASSPGLAYEQYF,TGTGCCAGCTCACCGGGACTAGCTTACGAGCAGTACTTC
NA,NA,TRBV27,TRBJ1-2,CASSPSGGATYGYTF,TGTGCCAGCAGCCCCAGTGGGGGGGCGACCTATGGCTACACCTTC
NA,TRBD1,TRBV11-2,TRBJ1-1,CASSSGQGVTEAFF,TGTGCCAGCAGCTCGGGACAGGGTGTGACTGAAGCTTTCTTT
NA,TRBD2,TRBV9,TRBJ2-7,CASSPTSGNRGYEQYF,TGTGCCAGCAGCCCCACTAGCGGAAACCGGGGCTACGAGCAGTACTTC
NA,NA,TRBV28,TRBJ1-5,CASSPNQPQHF,TGTGCCAGCAGCCCGAATCAGCCCCAGCATTTT
NA,NA,TRBV20-1,TRBJ1-1,CSATRVTEAFF,TGCAGTGCTACCCGGGTCACTGAAGCTTTCTTT
NA,NA,TRBV5-6,TRBJ1-1,CASSLYLPGTEAFF,TGTGCCAGCAGCTTGTATCTCCCGGGCACTGAAGCTTTCTTT
NA,NA,TRBV28,TRBJ1-1,CASRGYQGTEAFF,TGTGCCAGCAGGGGCTACCAGGGGACTGAAGCTTTCTTT
NA,NA,TRBV19,TRBJ1-2,CASKRDRTNYGYTF,TGTGCCAGTAAGAGAGACAGAACTAACTATGGCTACACCTTC
NA,NA,TRBV7-3,TRBJ1-5,CASSLNRREPQHF,TGTGCCAGCAGCTTAAACAGGCGTGAGCCCCAGCATTTT
NA,NA,TRBV11-2,TRBJ2-5,CASSLDREVGETQYF,TGTGCCAGCAGCTTAGATAGGGAGGTAGGGGAGACCCAGTACTTC
few,NA,TRBV7-6,TRBJ1-1,CASSLQGGMNTEAFF,TGTGCCAGCAGCTTACAGGGTGGGATGAACACTGAAGCTTTCTTT
NA,NA,TRBV7-8,TRBJ1-2,CASSLNMGQAAFYGYTF,TGTGCCAGCAGCTTAAATATGGGTCAGGCCGCCTTCTATGGCTACACCTTC
NA,NA,TRBV6-5,TRBJ1-2,CASTSGEVYTF,TGTGCCAGCACCTCCGGGGAGGTCTACACCTTC
NA,NA,TRBV6-6,TRBJ2-7,CAISQAASSYEQYF,TGTGCCATCTCACAGGCGGCTAGCTCCTACGAGCAGTACTTC
NA,NA,TRBV19,TRBJ1-1,CASGGMITEAFF,TGTGCCAGTGGAGGGATGATAACTGAAGCTTTCTTT
NA,TRBD1,TRBV6-5,TRBJ2-5,CASRPMDRDGETQYF,TGTGCCAGCAGGCCGATGGACAGGGACGGAGAGACCCAGTACTTC
NA,NA,TRBV7-8,TRBJ2-2,CASSYGTLNTGELFF,TGTGCCAGCAGCTACGGGACTCTTAACACCGGGGAGCTGTTTTTT
NA,NA,TRBV10-1,TRBJ2-1,CASSESGEQFF,TGCGCCAGCAGTGAGTCCGGTGAGCAGTTCTTC
NA,NA,TRBV6-6,TRBJ2-3,CASSYLTDTQYF,TGTGCCAGCAGTTATCTCACAGATACGCAGTATTTT
NA,TRBD2,TRBV30,TRBJ2-7,CAWSGGLAYEQYF,TGTGCCTGGAGTGGCGGACTAGCGTACGAGCAGTACTTC
NA,TRBD1,TRBV11-3,TRBJ1-3,CASSPGTGRSGNTIYF,TGTGCCAGCAGCCCCGGGACAGGGCGTTCTGGAAACACCATATATTTT
NA,TRBD1,TRBV7-2,TRBJ2-7,CASSSQGQFYEQYF,TGTGCCAGCAGCTCACAGGGGCAATTCTACGAGCAGTACTTC
NA,NA,TRBV7-9,TRBJ1-4,CASSLVSRRLFF,TGTGCCAGCAGCTTAGTTTCCCGGAGGCTGTTTTTT
NA,TRBD1,TRBV5-4,TRBJ1-2,CASSPGTGIYGYTF,TGTGCCAGCAGTCCCGGGACAGGCATCTATGGCTACACCTTC
NA,TRBD1,TRBV4-2,TRBJ1-2,CASSQAGQGAGGYTF,TGTGCCAGCAGCCAAGCCGGACAGGGGGCGGGAGGCTACACCTTC
NA,NA,TRBV11-3,TRBJ2-5,CASSPDSLPETQYF,TGTGCCAGCAGTCCAGACTCCCTACCCGAGACCCAGTACTTC
NA,NA,TRBV27,TRBJ2-6,CASKGSSGANGLTF,TGTGCCAGCAAGGGTAGCTCTGGGGCCAACGGCCTGACTTTC
NA,NA,TRBV7-5,TRBJ2-1,CARSPGASGGNEQFF,TGTGCCAGAAGCCCGGGGGCTAGCGGAGGCAATGAGCAGTTCTTC
NA,NA,TRBV11-2,TRBJ1-5,CASSFSSGNNQPQHF,TGTGCCAGCAGCTTTAGTTCGGGGAACAATCAGCCCCAGCATTTT
NA,NA,TRBV9,TRBJ2-3,CASSVAVVTDTQYF,TGTGCCAGCAGCGTAGCGGTGGTTACAGATACGCAGTATTTT
NA,TRBD2,TRBV7-2,TRBJ2-7,CASSPLGGGSYEQYF,TGTGCCAGCAGCCCCCTAGGCGGGGGCTCCTACGAGCAGTACTTC
NA,TRBD1,TRBV5-1,TRBJ1-2,CASTRDRAGDGYTF,TGCGCCAGCACCCGGGACAGGGCAGGGGATGGCTACACCTTC